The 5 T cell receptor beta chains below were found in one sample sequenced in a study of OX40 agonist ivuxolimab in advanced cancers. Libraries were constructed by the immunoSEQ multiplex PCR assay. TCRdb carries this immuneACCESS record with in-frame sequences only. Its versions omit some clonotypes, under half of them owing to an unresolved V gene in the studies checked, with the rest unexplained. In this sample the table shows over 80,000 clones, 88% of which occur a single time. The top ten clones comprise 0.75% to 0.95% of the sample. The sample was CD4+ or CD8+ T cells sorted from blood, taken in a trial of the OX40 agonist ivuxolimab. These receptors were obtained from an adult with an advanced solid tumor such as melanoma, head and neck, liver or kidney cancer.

CDR3 protein: CASSKLGAEQFF. The CDR3 region has the DNA TGTGCCAGCAGCAAATTGGGAGCAGAGCAGTTCTTC. The chain links TRBV21-1 to TRBJ2-1; the table's D gene call, TRBD2, was not cross checked with the DNA. TRBV21-1 is a pseudogene locus. This CDR3 spans 12 amino acids.

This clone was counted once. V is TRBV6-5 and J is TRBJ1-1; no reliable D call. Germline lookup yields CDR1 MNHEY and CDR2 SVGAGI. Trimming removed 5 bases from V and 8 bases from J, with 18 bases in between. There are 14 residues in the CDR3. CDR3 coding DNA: TGTGCCAGCAGTCCGAGGACCCCCTCTACCGAAGCTTTCTTT. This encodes CASSPRTPSTEAFF.

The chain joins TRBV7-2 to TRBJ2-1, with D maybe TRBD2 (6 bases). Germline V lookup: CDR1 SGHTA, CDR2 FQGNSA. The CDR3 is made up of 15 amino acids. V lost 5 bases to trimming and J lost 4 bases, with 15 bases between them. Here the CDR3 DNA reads TGTGCCAGCAGCGACGGGGCTAGCGATTACAATGAGCAGTTCTTC. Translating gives CASSDGASDYNEQFF.

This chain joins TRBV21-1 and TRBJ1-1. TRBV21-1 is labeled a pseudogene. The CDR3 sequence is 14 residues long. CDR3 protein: CASSKEGGNTEAFF. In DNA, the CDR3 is TGTGCCAGCAGCAAAGAGGGGGGGAACACTGAAGCTTTCTTT.

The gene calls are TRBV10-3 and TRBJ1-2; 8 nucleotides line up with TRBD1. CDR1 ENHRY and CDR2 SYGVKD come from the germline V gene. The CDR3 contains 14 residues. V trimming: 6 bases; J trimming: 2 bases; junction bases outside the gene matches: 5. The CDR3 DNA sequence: TGTGCCATCAGGGAAACAGGGGGAAACTATGGCTACACCTTC. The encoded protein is CAIRETGGNYGYTF.